This T cell receptor beta chain was identified in a study of blood T cell repertoires in COVID-19. Turning to the study itself: Acute and convalescent COVID-19 specimens originated in the United States, Italy and Spain. Nucleic acid was either cDNA or gDNA, and it came from T cells, B-cell-depleted T cells, or PBMCs.

There are 14 residues in the CDR3. Looked up from germline, CDR1 is SQVTM and CDR2 is ANQGSEA. Trimming took 7 bases from V and 4 from J, leaving 19 bases between them. Under the authors' procedure: For nucleated cells, counts were estimated from reference gene primer amplification. Profiled with immunoSEQ multiplex PCR; TCRdb holds only in-frame clones, not every one. V and J calls and clone size are those listed in that table; D and trimming were worked out from the DNA. Among 150,000 to 200,000 clones, around nine tenths were seen once, and the ten largest hold approximately 0.56%. The sequence derives from a man in his forties or fifties with acute or convalescent COVID-19. This chain uses TRBV29-1 with TRBJ2-5, with D possibly TRBD1 on 7 matching bases. The sample consisted of peripheral blood. DNA of the CDR3: TGCAGCGCCAGAACCGGGACAGCGGGAGAGACCCAGTACTTC. Protein product: CSARTGTAGETQYF.